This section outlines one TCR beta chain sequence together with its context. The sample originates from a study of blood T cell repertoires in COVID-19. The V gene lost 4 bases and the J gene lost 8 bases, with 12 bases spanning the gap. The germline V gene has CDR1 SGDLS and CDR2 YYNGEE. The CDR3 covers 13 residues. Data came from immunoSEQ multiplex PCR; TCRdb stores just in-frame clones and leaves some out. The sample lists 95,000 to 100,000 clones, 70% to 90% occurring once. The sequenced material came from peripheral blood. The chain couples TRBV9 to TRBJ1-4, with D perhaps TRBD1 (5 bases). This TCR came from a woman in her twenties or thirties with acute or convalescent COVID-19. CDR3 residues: CASSPNKGEKLFF. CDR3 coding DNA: TGTGCCAGCAGCCCAAACAAGGGGGAAAAACTGTTTTTT. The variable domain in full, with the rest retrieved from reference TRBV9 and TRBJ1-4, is DSGVTQTPKHLITATGQRVTLRCSPRSGDLSVYWYQQSLDQGLQFLIQYYNGEERAKGNILERFSAQQFPDLHSELNLSSLELGDSALYFCASSPNKGEKLFFGSGTQLSVL.